These 27 T cell receptor beta chains came from one sample sequenced in a study of blood T cell repertoires in COVID-19. Generated by immunoSEQ multiplex PCR, the TCRdb table keeps only in-frame clones and is missing some. Among roughly 100,000 clones listed, roughly 76% were seen once. The sample comprised peripheral blood. These receptors were obtained from a woman in her seventies with acute or convalescent COVID-19.

This chain links TRBV27 with TRBJ2-3; TRBD1 is a possible D gene (5 bases). Between the trimmed V and J ends, which lost 5 bases and 6 bases, there was a span of 21 bases. The CDR3 is 16 amino acids. Germline V gives CDR1 MNHEY, CDR2 SMNVEV (reference sequence). Here the CDR3 reads CASSPLRQIWVDTQYF. In DNA form, the CDR3 reads TGTGCCAGCAGTCCTCTTCGACAGATCTGGGTGGATACGCAGTATTTT.

The CDR3 protein is CARSRRRPQETQYF. The CDR3 coding sequence is TGTGCCAGATCACGTCGGAGACCACAAGAGACCCAGTACTTC. This chain links TRBV14 with TRBJ2-5; D is unresolved. CDR3 length equals 14 residues. The V gene's germline CDR1 is SGHDN and CDR2 FVKESK. The V gene lost 9 bases and the J gene lost 2 bases, with 16 bases spanning the gap.

This rearrangement joins TRBV7-2 to TRBJ2-7; D might be TRBD1 (6 bases). Germline V lookup: CDR1 SGHTA, CDR2 FQGNSA. V lost 1 base and J 6 bases, leaving 13 bases between the germline ends. This CDR3 is built from 14 residues. The CDR3 DNA follows: TGTGCCAGCAGCTTAGAGGGCAGGGGAATCGAGCAGTACTTC. Translating it yields CASSLEGRGIEQYF. Using reference TRBV7-2 and TRBJ2-7 for the parts outside the CDR3, the full variable domain is GAGVSQSPSNKVTEKGKDVELRCDPISGHTALYWYRQSLGQGLEFLIYFQGNSAPDKSGLPSDRFSAERTGGSVSTLTIQRTQQEDSAVYLCASSLEGRGIEQYFGPGTRLTVT.

J is TRBJ2-7 and V is TRBV11-2, with 8 bases identical to TRBD1. Looked up from germline, CDR1 is SGHAT and CDR2 is FQNNGV. This CDR3 contains 15 residues. V shed 1 base and J 6 bases; nucleotides not matched to a gene: 8. CDR3 DNA: TGTGCCAGCAGCTTAGTAGCCAGGGGGCTACTCGAGCAGTACTTC. Translating it yields CASSLVARGLLEQYF.

The V gene is TRBV6-5, the J gene TRBJ2-7; D is possibly TRBD1 (6 bases). The CDR3 runs to 14 residues. Trimming stripped 6 bases from V and 3 bases from J, with 15 bases between. CDR1 is MNHEY, CDR2 SVGAGI, per germline. CDR3: CASSHREPNYEQYF. In DNA form, the CDR3 reads TGTGCCAGCAGCCACAGGGAACCAAACTACGAGCAGTACTTC.

This chain links TRBV4-3 with TRBJ2-5; the match to TRBD2 covers 13 bases. Germline V CDR1 and CDR2: LGHNA, YSLEER. This CDR3 has 17 amino acids. J gave up 4 bases and V 3 bases, and 8 bases lay outside the gene matches. The CDR3 sequence: CASSQDLLAGGGETQYF. CDR3 coding DNA: TGCGCCAGCAGCCAGGACTTACTAGCGGGGGGGGGAGAGACCCAGTACTTC.

This chain links TRBV12-5 with TRBJ1-3; 7 nucleotides align to TRBD1. Germline CDR1 is LGHNT and CDR2 is FRNRAP. V gave up 3 bases and J gave up 1 base; unmatched junction bases: 12. The CDR3 length is 18 residues. CDR3 sequence (DNA): TGTGCTAGTGGTTTACAGGCAGGAGGGACAGCATCTGGAAACACCATATATTTT. It translates to CASGLQAGGTASGNTIYF.

The V and J genes are TRBV5-1 and TRBJ2-5; the match to TRBD2 covers 11 bases. From germline, CDR1 is SGHRS and CDR2 YFSETQ. The CDR3 is made up of 14 amino acids. V lost 3 bases and J lost 5; bases outside the gene matches: 3. The CDR3 here is CASSSRLAGETQYF. As DNA, the CDR3 is TGCGCCAGCAGCTCCCGACTAGCGGGGGAGACCCAGTACTTC.

This sequence joins TRBV21-1 and TRBJ2-1; the DNA was not used to check the table's D call, TRBD2. TRBV21-1 is listed as a pseudogene. This CDR3 comprises 14 residues. CDR3 loop: CASSIGLAGECEFF. CDR3 nucleotides: TGTGCCAGCAGCATAGGACTAGCGGGGGAATGTGAGTTCTTC.

This clone showed up just once. The chain carries TRBV24-1 and TRBJ2-1; 9 nucleotides match TRBD2. J gave up 10 bases and V 0 bases, and 6 bases lay outside the gene matches. Germline V lookup: CDR1 KGHDR, CDR2 SFDVKD. The CDR3 consists of 15 residues. CDR3: CATSDLALAGKEQFF. CDR3 DNA sequence: TGTGCCACCAGTGATTTGGCACTAGCGGGCAAGGAGCAGTTCTTC.

J is TRBJ2-1 and V is TRBV5-1; no clear D gene. CDR1 is SGHRS, CDR2 YFSETQ, per germline. Between the trimmed V and J ends, which lost 9 bases and 0 bases, there was a span of 13 bases. This CDR3 has 14 residues. In DNA, the CDR3 is TGCGCCACCTCGATACAGAGCTCCTACAATGAGCAGTTCTTC. Translating it yields CATSIQSSYNEQFF.

The chain has TRBV5-1 and TRBJ1-4; D call uncertain. Germline values: CDR1 SGHRS, CDR2 YFSETQ. This CDR3 is 15 amino acids long. V shed 4 bases and J shed 0 bases, with 10 bases lying between them. CDR3 DNA: TGCGCCAGCAGCACAAGTGCCGCAACTAATGAAAAACTGTTTTTT. Its translation: CASSTSAATNEKLFF.

The chain employs TRBV2 and TRBJ2-7; TRBD2 might be the D (5 bases). This CDR3 comprises 12 residues. Germline V lookup: CDR1 SNHLY, CDR2 FYNNEI. V dropped 7 bases and J dropped 2 bases, with 9 bases sitting between them. As DNA, the CDR3 is TGTGCCAGCAATTCGGAGGCCTACGAGCAGTACTTC. This codes for CASNSEAYEQYF.

The rearrangement uses TRBV5-5 and TRBJ2-3; TRBD2 matches at 11 bases. Losses at the gene ends were 0 bases for V and 0 bases for J; bases not matched to a gene: 3. The CDR3 totals 17 residues. Germline V lookup: CDR1 SGHKS, CDR2 YYEKEE (reference sequence). CDR3 nucleotides: TGTGCCAGCAGCTTGGTTCCTAGCGGGGGGAGCACAGATACGCAGTATTTT. Its protein is CASSLVPSGGSTDTQYF.

The V gene is TRBV30, the J gene TRBJ2-3, with 13 positions matching TRBD2. Germline trimming cut 3 bases from V and 5 bases from J; bases unmatched to any gene: 5. Germline V gene data show CDR1 as GTSNPN and CDR2 as SVGIG (reference sequence). This CDR3 has 15 amino acids. The chain's CDR3 is CAWSGTSGNIDTQYF. In DNA form, the CDR3 reads TGTGCCTGGAGCGGGACTAGCGGGAACATAGATACGCAGTATTTT.

This chain joins TRBV10-3 and TRBJ1-2, with D unclear. The CDR3 is 17 amino acids. Trimming removed 10 bases at V and 0 bases at J, with 24 bases between. Germline CDR1 is ENHRY and CDR2 is SYGVKD. The CDR3 nucleotides are TGTGCCAGCACCAATTTAGCGGAGGGCATGGCTAACTATGGCTACACCTTC. Translating it yields CASTNLAEGMANYGYTF.

The chain joins TRBV30 to TRBJ1-1; D is ambiguous. Trimming removed 3 bases at V and 6 bases at J, with 11 bases between. The CDR3 runs to 12 residues. The germline gives CDR1 GTSNPN, CDR2 SVGIG (reference sequence). CDR3 in amino acids: CAWSPRSSEAFF. In nucleotides, the CDR3 is TGTGCCTGGAGCCCTAGGTCGTCTGAAGCTTTCTTT.

This chain links TRBV7-8 with TRBJ1-5, with 7 bases fitting TRBD1. Germline V lookup: CDR1 SGHVS, CDR2 FQNEAQ. V lost 3 bases to trimming and J lost 8 bases; unmatched junction nucleotides: 10. CDR3 length: 15 residues. The chain's CDR3 is CASSFGPGQQKPQHF. DNA for the CDR3: TGTGCCAGCAGCTTCGGACCGGGACAGCAAAAGCCCCAGCATTTT.

The chain couples TRBV4-3 to TRBJ1-6; 7 bases are a match to TRBD1. Trimming at V came to 2 bases and at J to 7 bases, leaving 14 bases not matched to a gene. There are 18 residues in the CDR3. The germline V gene encodes CDR1 LGHNA and CDR2 YSLEER. In DNA, the CDR3 is TGCGCCAGCAGCCAAACCCTTGACAGGGATACGATAAATTCACCCCTCCACTTT. This encodes CASSQTLDRDTINSPLHF.

The V call is TRBV4-1, the J call TRBJ2-7; 9 nucleotides match TRBD2. CDR3 length: 18 residues. V dropped 4 bases and J dropped 2; count of bases not matched to a gene: 15. The germline V gene encodes CDR1 MGHRA and CDR2 YSYEKL. CDR3 residues: CASSPGGSGSRRTYEQYF. DNA of the CDR3: TGCGCCAGCAGCCCTGGGGGTAGCGGGAGTCGGAGGACCTACGAGCAGTACTTC.

This clone has only one observation. The chain uses TRBV5-1 and TRBJ1-3; weak D call: TRBD1 (5 bases). V lost 2 bases, J lost 0 bases, and 15 bases lay in between. Germline V CDR1 and CDR2: SGHRS, YFSETQ. CDR3 length: 17 amino acids. The CDR3 reads CASSLRARAASGNTIYF. In nucleotides, the CDR3 is TGCGCCAGCAGCTTAAGAGCCAGGGCTGCCTCTGGAAACACCATATATTTT.

This clone is medium-sized by share. DNA of the CDR3: TGTGCCACTGACGAGTCGGGACAGGGGTGGGGCTACACCTTC. Translated, it gives CATDESGQGWGYTF. The V gene is TRBV7-8, the J gene TRBJ1-2; 10 nucleotides line up with TRBD1. The trim removed 10 bases at V and 8 bases at J, leaving 13 bases unmatched. The CDR3 has 14 residues. Germline V lookup: CDR1 SGHVS, CDR2 FQNEAQ. The whole variable domain, filled in from reference TRBV7-8 and TRBJ1-2, reads GAGVSQSPRYKVAKRGQDVALRCDPISGHVSLFWYQQALGQGPEFLTYFQNEAQLDKSGLPSDRFFAERPEGSVSTLKIQRTQQEDSAVYLCATDESGQGWGYTFGSGTRLTVV.

V is TRBV4-3 and J is TRBJ1-2; D is unclear. In germline, CDR1 is LGHNA, CDR2 YSLEER. The CDR3 length is 11 residues. Trimming took off 1 base at V and 7 bases at J, with 4 bases between the two ends. In nucleotides, the CDR3 is TGCGCCAGCAGCCAAGGTCTTGGCTACACCTTC. As protein: CASSQGLGYTF.

The V gene is TRBV9, the J gene TRBJ1-1, with D possibly being TRBD1 (5 bases). This CDR3 region has 15 residues. CDR1 and CDR2 (germline): SGDLS, YYNGEE. V lost 0 bases to trimming and J lost 2 bases, with 11 bases between them. In DNA form, the CDR3 reads TGTGCCAGCAGCGTAGTGCCGCAGGGAAACACTGAAGCTTTCTTT. Translation gives CASSVVPQGNTEAFF.

This rearrangement joins TRBV6-5 to TRBJ2-3; no reliable D call. The germline V and J ends were trimmed by 2 bases and 3 bases, with 9 bases remaining between them. CDR3 length: 14 residues. Looked up from germline, CDR1 is MNHEY and CDR2 is SVGAGI. CDR3 DNA sequence: TGTGCCAGCAGTTACCTGATCGGGACAGATACGCAGTATTTT. Translated, it gives CASSYLIGTDTQYF.

This chain joins TRBV6-1 and TRBJ1-1, with a tentative D call TRBD1 (6 bases). Germline CDR1 MNHNS, CDR2 SASEGT. The CDR3 loop spans 16 amino acids. Trimming pared 4 bases from V and 5 bases from J, leaving 20 bases between. The CDR3 DNA reads as TGTGCCAGCAGTGCGACAGGTTTTCGGGGTGGAACTGAAGCTTTCTTT. Encoded protein: CASSATGFRGGTEAFF.

The chain is built from TRBV7-2 and TRBJ2-3; TRBD1 aligns across 8 bases. CDR1 is SGHTA, CDR2 FQGNSA, per germline. The J segment lost 4 bases and the V segment lost 1 base, leaving 1 base of the junction unmatched. The CDR3 has 14 amino acids. CDR3 sequence: CASSLVGQADTQYF. The DNA for the CDR3 is TGTGCCAGCAGCTTAGTGGGACAGGCAGATACGCAGTATTTT.